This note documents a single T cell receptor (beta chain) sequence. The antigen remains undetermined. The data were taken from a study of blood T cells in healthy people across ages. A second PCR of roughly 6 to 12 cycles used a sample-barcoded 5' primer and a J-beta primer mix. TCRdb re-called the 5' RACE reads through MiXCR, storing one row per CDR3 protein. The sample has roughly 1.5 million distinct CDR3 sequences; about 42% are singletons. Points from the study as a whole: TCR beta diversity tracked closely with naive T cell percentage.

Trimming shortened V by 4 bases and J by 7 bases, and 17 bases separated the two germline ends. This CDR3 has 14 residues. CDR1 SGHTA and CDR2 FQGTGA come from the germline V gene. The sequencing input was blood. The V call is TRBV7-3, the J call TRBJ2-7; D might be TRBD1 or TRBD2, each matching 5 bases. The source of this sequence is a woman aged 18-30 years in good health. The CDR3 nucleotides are TGTGCCAGCAGCTCCACAGGTGGGAGATGTGAGCAGTACTTC. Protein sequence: CASSSTGGRCEQYF.